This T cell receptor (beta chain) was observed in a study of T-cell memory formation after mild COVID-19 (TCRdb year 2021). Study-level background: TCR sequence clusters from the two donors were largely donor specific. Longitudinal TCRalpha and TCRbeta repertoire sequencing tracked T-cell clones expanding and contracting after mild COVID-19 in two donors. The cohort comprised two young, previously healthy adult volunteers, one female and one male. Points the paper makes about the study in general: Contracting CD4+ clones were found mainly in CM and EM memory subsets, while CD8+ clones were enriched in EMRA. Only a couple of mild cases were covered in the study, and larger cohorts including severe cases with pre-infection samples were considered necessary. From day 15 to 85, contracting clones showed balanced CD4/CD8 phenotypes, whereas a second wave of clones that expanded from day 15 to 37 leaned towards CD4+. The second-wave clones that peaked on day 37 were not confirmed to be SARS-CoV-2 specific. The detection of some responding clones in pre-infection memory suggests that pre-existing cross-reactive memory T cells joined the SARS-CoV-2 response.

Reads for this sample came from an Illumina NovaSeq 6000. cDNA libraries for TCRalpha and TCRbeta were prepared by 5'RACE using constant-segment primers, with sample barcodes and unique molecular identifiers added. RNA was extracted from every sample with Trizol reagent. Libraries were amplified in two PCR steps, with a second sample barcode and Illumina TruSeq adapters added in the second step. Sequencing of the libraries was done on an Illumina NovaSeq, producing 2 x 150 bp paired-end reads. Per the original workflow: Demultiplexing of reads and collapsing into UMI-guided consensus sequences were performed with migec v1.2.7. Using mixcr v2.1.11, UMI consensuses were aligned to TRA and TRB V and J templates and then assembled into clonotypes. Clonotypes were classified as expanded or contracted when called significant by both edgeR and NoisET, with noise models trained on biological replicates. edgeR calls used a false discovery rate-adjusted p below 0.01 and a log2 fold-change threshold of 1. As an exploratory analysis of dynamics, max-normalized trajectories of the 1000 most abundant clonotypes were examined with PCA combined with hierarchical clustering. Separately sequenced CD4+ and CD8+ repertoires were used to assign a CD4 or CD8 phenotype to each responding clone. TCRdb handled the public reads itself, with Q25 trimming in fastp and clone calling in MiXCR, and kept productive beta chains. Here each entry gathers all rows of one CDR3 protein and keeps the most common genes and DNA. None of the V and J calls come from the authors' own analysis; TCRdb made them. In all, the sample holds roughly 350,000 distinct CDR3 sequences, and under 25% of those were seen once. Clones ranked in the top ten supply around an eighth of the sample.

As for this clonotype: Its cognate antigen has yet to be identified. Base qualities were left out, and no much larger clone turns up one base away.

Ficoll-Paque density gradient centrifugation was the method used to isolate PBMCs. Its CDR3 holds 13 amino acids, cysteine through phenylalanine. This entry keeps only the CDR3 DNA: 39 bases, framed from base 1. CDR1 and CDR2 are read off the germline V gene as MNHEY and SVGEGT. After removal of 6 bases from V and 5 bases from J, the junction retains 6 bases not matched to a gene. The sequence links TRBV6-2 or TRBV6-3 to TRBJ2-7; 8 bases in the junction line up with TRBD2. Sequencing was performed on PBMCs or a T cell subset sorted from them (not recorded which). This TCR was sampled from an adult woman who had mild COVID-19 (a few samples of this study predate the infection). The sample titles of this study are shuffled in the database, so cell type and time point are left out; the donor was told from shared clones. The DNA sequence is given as TGTGCCAGCAGCCATACTAGCGGTAACGAGCAGTACTTC. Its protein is CASSHTSGNEQYF.